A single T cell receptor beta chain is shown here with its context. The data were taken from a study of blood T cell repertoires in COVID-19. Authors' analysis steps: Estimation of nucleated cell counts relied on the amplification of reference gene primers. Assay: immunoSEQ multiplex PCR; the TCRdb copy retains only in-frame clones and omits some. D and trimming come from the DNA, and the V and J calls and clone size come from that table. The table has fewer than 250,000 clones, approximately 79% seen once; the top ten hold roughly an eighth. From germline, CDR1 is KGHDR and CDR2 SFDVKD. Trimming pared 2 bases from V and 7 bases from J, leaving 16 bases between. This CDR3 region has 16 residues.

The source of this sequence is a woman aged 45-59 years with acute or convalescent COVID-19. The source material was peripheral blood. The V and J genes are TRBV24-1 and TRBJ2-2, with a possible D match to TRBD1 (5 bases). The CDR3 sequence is CATSDYRAGLYGELFF. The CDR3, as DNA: TGTGCCACCAGTGATTATCGGGCAGGGTTGTACGGGGAGCTGTTTTTT.